This T cell receptor (beta chain) was captured in a study of blood T cell repertoires in COVID-19. In the study's own analysis: Reference gene primer amplification yielded estimated nucleated cell counts. The protocol was immunoSEQ multiplex PCR, while the TCRdb copy is restricted to in-frame clones and leaves out a portion. Clone size and V and J calls were adopted from that table, with D and trimming inferred from the DNA. The sample shows some 160,000 clones, approximately 80% of them seen only once. V shed 3 bases, J shed 8 bases, and the junction held 14 bases outside the gene matches. The CDR3 covers 15 residues. Germline V lookup: CDR1 SQVTM, CDR2 ANQGSEA.

This sequence originates from a woman between 45 and 60 years old with acute or convalescent COVID-19. The gene calls are TRBV29-1 and TRBJ1-2; 8 nucleotides match TRBD1. The sample comprised peripheral blood. The CDR3, as DNA: TGCAGCGTTGACCCCAGGGGGCGGTTTCGTAGCGGCTACACCTTC. This sequence encodes CSVDPRGRFRSGYTF.